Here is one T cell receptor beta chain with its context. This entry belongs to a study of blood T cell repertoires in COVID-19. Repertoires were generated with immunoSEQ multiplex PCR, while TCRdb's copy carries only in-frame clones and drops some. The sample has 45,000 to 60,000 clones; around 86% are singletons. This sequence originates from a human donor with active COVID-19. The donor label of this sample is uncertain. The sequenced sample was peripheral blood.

CDR3 loop: CALRRGNTEAFF. CDR3 in DNA: TGTGCCTTACGCAGGGGGAACACTGAAGCTTTCTTT. This rearrangement joins TRBV30 to TRBJ1-1, with D possibly matching TRBD1 (6 bases). CDR1 is GTSNPN and CDR2 is SVGIG in the germline V gene (reference sequence). Trimming took 7 bases from V and 1 from J, leaving 10 bases between them. CDR3 length equals 12 residues.